This T cell receptor (beta chain) was recovered during a study of cytomegalovirus exposure and HLA in healthy donors. The CDR3 is made up of 20 amino acids. The ends were cut back, 2 bases at V and 0 bases at J, with 21 bases in the middle. The PCR ran on 60 Vbeta and 13 Jbeta primers. The protocol was immunoSEQ multiplex PCR, while the TCRdb copy is restricted to in-frame clones and leaves out a portion. The profile shows hundreds of thousands of clones, about 77% of them singletons. This rearrangement joins TRBV5-3 to TRBJ2-6; a weak D match, TRBD1 (6 bases). TRBV5-3 has ORF status, its function being uncertain. Source material: PBMCs. The receptor was derived from a boy aged 5-17 years in good health and CMV-seronegative. The CDR3 coding sequence is TGTGCCAGAAGCTTACCACCCCGGGACATCTCCCTCTCTGGGGCCAACGTCCTGACTTTC. This codes for CARSLPPRDISLSGANVLTF.